The 29 T cell receptor beta chains reported below all come from one sample, sequenced in a study of cytomegalovirus exposure and HLA in healthy donors. The primer mix had 60 Vbeta and 13 Jbeta primers. The protocol was immunoSEQ multiplex PCR, while the TCRdb copy is restricted to in-frame clones and leaves out a portion. The data contain some 77,000 clones, 60% to 85% of them singletons. Sequencing input: PBMCs. These receptors all stem from a middle-aged woman in good health and CMV-seropositive.

This chain joins TRBV5-1 and TRBJ2-3, with TRBD2 matching over 7 bases. Germline assignment: CDR1 SGHRS and CDR2 YFSETQ. V dropped 0 bases and J dropped 5; count of bases not matched to a gene: 0. CDR3 length: 13 residues. In DNA form, the CDR3 reads TGCGCCAGCAGCTTGGTAGCGGGAGATACGCAGTATTTT. This encodes CASSLVAGDTQYF.

This clone has just a few counts. The sample carries other DNA sequences with the same CDR3. The chain is built from TRBV18 and TRBJ1-2; no clear D gene. This CDR3 has 14 residues. The germline V gene encodes CDR1 KGHSH and CDR2 LQKENI. Trimming cost V 0 bases and J 4 bases, with 9 bases left between them. CDR3 in amino acids: CASSPPTESYGYTF. CDR3 in DNA: TGTGCCAGCTCACCACCAACAGAATCCTATGGCTACACCTTC.

This chain connects TRBV18 to TRBJ1-1, with D unclear. V was trimmed by 2 bases and J by 2 bases, leaving 12 bases between them. Germline assignment: CDR1 KGHSH and CDR2 LQKENI. The CDR3 runs to 15 residues. CDR3 sequence: CASSPISPVNTEAFF. As DNA, the CDR3 is TGTGCCAGCTCACCAATTTCGCCGGTAAACACTGAAGCTTTCTTT.

The V and J genes are TRBV6-5 and TRBJ2-3; 7 nucleotides align to TRBD1. The germline gives CDR1 MNHEY, CDR2 SVGAGI. The CDR3 consists of 15 residues. V lost 2 bases to trimming and J lost 4 bases; unmatched junction nucleotides: 6. The DNA for the CDR3 is TGTGCCAGCAGTTACGAGGGGGCTAGGGCAGATACGCAGTATTTT. Its translation is CASSYEGARADTQYF.

The chain is built from TRBV5-1 and TRBJ1-4; 8 positions match TRBD1. The CDR3 has 14 amino acids. The trim removed 4 bases at V and 3 bases at J, leaving 2 bases unmatched. Germline V gives CDR1 SGHRS, CDR2 YFSETQ. The CDR3, as DNA: TGCGCCAGCAGCCCACAGGGGGCTAATGAAAAACTGTTTTTT. Translated: CASSPQGANEKLFF.

This chain links TRBV5-1 with TRBJ1-6; TRBD1 might be the D (5 bases). There are 13 residues in the CDR3. Germline CDR1 is SGHRS and CDR2 is YFSETQ. V lost 1 base, J lost 11 bases, and 10 bases lay in between. DNA of the CDR3: TGCGCCAGCAGCTTGAGTCCAGGGACACCCCTCCACTTT. This encodes CASSLSPGTPLHF.

The chain has TRBV27 and TRBJ2-7; D perhaps matches TRBD1 (6 bases). This CDR3 spans 15 amino acids. The V and J ends lost 1 base and 3 bases respectively, with 13 bases between them. Germline-derived CDR1 and CDR2 are MNHEY and SMNVEV (reference sequence). The CDR3: CASSLWLGALYEQYF. The CDR3 DNA reads as TGTGCCAGCAGTTTATGGCTGGGGGCTCTCTACGAGCAGTACTTC.

The chain joins TRBV27 to TRBJ1-2; the D is unclear. CDR3 length: 14 amino acids. Germline lookup yields CDR1 MNHEY and CDR2 SMNVEV (reference sequence). V lost 8 bases to trimming and J lost 7 bases, with 20 bases between them. The CDR3 loop reads CASRGGSGNSGYTF. DNA for the CDR3: TGTGCCAGCCGGGGAGGAAGCGGCAACAGTGGCTACACCTTC.

Only a few counts were recorded for this clone. The rearrangement links TRBV4-2 to TRBJ2-1; TRBD2 might be the D (5 bases). This CDR3 comprises 18 residues. V lost 4 bases, J lost 10 bases, and 29 bases lay in between. Germline CDR1 LGHNA, CDR2 YNFKEQ. As DNA, the CDR3 is TGTGCCAGCAGCCCCATAACTCGGGGAGAAGCTAGCCATGTGGAGCAGTTCTTC. Translated: CASSPITRGEASHVEQFF.

V usage is TRBV5-6 and J usage is TRBJ1-4, with 7 bases lining up with TRBD1. The CDR3 has 14 residues. After removal of 6 bases from V and 8 bases from J, the junction contained 10 bases not matched to a gene. Germline CDR1 reads SGHDT; CDR2 reads YYEEEE. This CDR3 reads CASTLQGVGEKLFF. CDR3 in DNA: TGTGCCAGCACACTCCAGGGGGTCGGCGAAAAACTGTTTTTT.

The gene calls are TRBV11-2 and TRBJ2-5; D may be TRBD1 (7 bases). CDR3 length: 17 amino acids. Germline V gene lookup returns CDR1 SGHAT and CDR2 FQNNGV. V was trimmed by 2 bases and J by 5 bases, leaving 21 bases between them. CDR3 region: CASSLSHSVAGGETQYF. DNA of the CDR3: TGTGCCAGCAGCTTATCACATTCGGTTGCAGGGGGGGAGACCCAGTACTTC.

The chain links TRBV28 to TRBJ1-4; the D is unclear. Germline CDR1 MDHEN, CDR2 SYDVKM. This CDR3 region has 14 residues. Trimming removed 6 bases from V and 5 bases from J, with 13 bases in between. Written as DNA, the CDR3 is TGTGCCAGCAGCTCGACACATAGGAATGAAAAACTGTTTTTT. Protein product: CASSSTHRNEKLFF.

The chain couples TRBV6-5 to TRBJ1-1; D uncertain. CDR1 MNHEY and CDR2 SVGAGI come from the germline V gene. The V end was cut by 4 bases, the J end by 2 bases, with 11 bases between. This CDR3 is built from 14 residues. The CDR3 is CASSSFGKNTEAFF. For the CDR3, the DNA is TGTGCCAGCAGTTCTTTCGGTAAAAACACTGAAGCTTTCTTT.

J is TRBJ1-2 and V is TRBV6-5; unclear D gene. Trimming shortened V by 7 bases and J by 5 bases, and 14 bases separated the two germline ends. The CDR3 contains 13 residues. Germline V gene sequence: CDR1 MNHEY, CDR2 SVGAGI. CDR3 amino acids: CASTPGGPYGYTF. CDR3 DNA: TGTGCCAGCACCCCAGGAGGGCCTTATGGCTACACCTTC.

The chain joins TRBV7-9 to TRBJ2-7; D possibly corresponds to TRBD2 (7 bases). CDR1 SEHNR and CDR2 FQNEAQ come from the germline V gene (reference sequence). V was clipped by 11 bases and J by 7 bases, with 21 bases between them. The CDR3 has 13 residues. CDR3 region: CAWGGAVAWEQYF. The CDR3 coding sequence is TGTGCCTGGGGGGGGGCCGTTGCCTGGGAGCAGTACTTC.

The chain combines TRBV5-4 with TRBJ2-1; 9 bases fit TRBD1. Germline values: CDR1 SGHNT, CDR2 YYREEE (reference sequence). V dropped 1 base and J dropped 8; count of bases not matched to a gene: 7. The CDR3 is 15 amino acids. This chain's CDR3 is CASSLRQGVGDEQFF. In DNA form, the CDR3 reads TGTGCCAGCAGCTTGCGACAGGGGGTAGGGGATGAGCAGTTCTTC.

The rearrangement joins TRBV5-6 to TRBJ2-2; the D gene is possibly TRBD1 (6 bases). The CDR3 totals 13 residues. The V and J ends lost 5 bases and 5 bases respectively, with 10 bases between them. The germline gives CDR1 SGHDT, CDR2 YYEEEE. In DNA form, the CDR3 reads TGTGCCAGCAGATGGGGACAAACCGGGGAGCTGTTTTTT. Protein product: CASRWGQTGELFF.

The chain carries TRBV29-1 and TRBJ1-2; unclear D gene. V lost 1 base to trimming and J lost 4 bases, with 13 bases between them. The CDR3 consists of 14 residues. Germline CDR1 is SQVTM and CDR2 is ANQGSEA. The DNA for the CDR3 is TGCAGCGTTGAAGTTCCTGGTAGAGTCTATGGCTACACCTTC. This gives the protein CSVEVPGRVYGYTF.

The gene calls are TRBV27 and TRBJ1-6; 7 bases line up with TRBD1. V lost 6 bases and J lost 6; bases outside the gene matches: 5. The germline CDR1 and CDR2 sequences are MNHEY and SMNVEV (reference sequence). This CDR3 has 14 residues. The CDR3 here is CASRPRQGNSPLHF. Written as DNA, the CDR3 is TGTGCCAGCAGACCACGACAGGGTAATTCACCCCTCCACTTT.

This clone has more than one count but fewer than ten. V and J are TRBV6-5 and TRBJ2-7, with a possible D match to TRBD2 (6 bases). This CDR3 has 14 residues. V was shortened by 7 bases and J by 0 bases, with 13 bases between the two germline ends. From germline, CDR1 is MNHEY and CDR2 SVGAGI. The DNA of the CDR3 is TGTGCCAGCACAACGGGGACTCCCTCCTACGAGCAGTACTTC. Amino acid sequence: CASTTGTPSYEQYF.

The gene calls are TRBV14 and TRBJ1-1; D uncertain. This CDR3 spans 13 amino acids. The germline V gene has CDR1 SGHDN and CDR2 FVKESK. V lost 4 bases and J 0 bases, leaving 6 bases between the germline ends. CDR3 loop: CASSPRMNTEAFF. In DNA, the CDR3 is TGTGCCAGCAGCCCCAGGATGAACACTGAAGCTTTCTTT.

The chain is built from TRBV6-5 and TRBJ1-6; perhaps TRBD1 as D (6 bases). From germline, CDR1 is MNHEY and CDR2 SVGAGI. The V end was cut by 5 bases, the J end by 6 bases, with 14 bases between. CDR3 length equals 15 residues. The CDR3 loop is CASSQSGQFNSPLHF. CDR3 DNA: TGTGCCAGCAGTCAGTCAGGACAGTTTAATTCACCCCTCCACTTT.

The chain combines TRBV28 with TRBJ2-6, with D perhaps matching TRBD2 (5 bases). V was trimmed by 6 bases and J by 4 bases, leaving 19 bases between them. This CDR3 region has 17 residues. Germline V lookup: CDR1 MDHEN, CDR2 SYDVKM. The CDR3 bases are TGTGCCAGCAGCCTCTCAGGTGTGGGAGCGGGGGCCAACGTCCTGACTTTC. Amino acids: CASSLSGVGAGANVLTF. Full variable domain (rest looked up from reference TRBV28 and TRBJ2-6): DVKVTQSSRYLVKRTGEKVFLECVQDMDHENMFWYRQDPGLGLRLIYFSYDVKMKEKGDIPEGYSVSREKKERFSLILESASTNQTSMYLCASSLSGVGAGANVLTFGAGSRLTVL.

This sequence joins TRBV10-3 and TRBJ2-5, with 9 nucleotides matching TRBD2. With the DNA end fitting TRBJ2-7 better, the J assignment may be wrong. Germline V gene lookup returns CDR1 ENHRY and CDR2 SYGVKD. CDR3 length: 12 residues. Written as DNA, the CDR3 is TGTGCCACTGGGACTAGCAGATACGAGCAGTACTTC. Its protein is CATGTSRYEQYF.

The genes are TRBV19 and TRBJ2-2, with D perhaps matching TRBD2 (5 bases). This CDR3 contains 16 residues. The germline gives CDR1 LNHDA, CDR2 SQIVND (reference sequence). The ends were cut back, 5 bases at V and 3 bases at J, with 16 bases in the middle. Here the CDR3 reads CASSLRGPGYTGELFF. The CDR3 DNA is TGTGCCAGTAGTTTACGGGGTCCGGGGTACACCGGGGAGCTGTTTTTT.

The chain links TRBV5-1 to TRBJ1-1; 7 bases agree with TRBD1. The CDR3 is 15 residues long. The germline V gene encodes CDR1 SGHRS and CDR2 YFSETQ. After removal of 4 bases from V and 0 bases from J, the junction contained 6 bases not matched to a gene. Here the CDR3 reads CASSRGTAMNTEAFF. In DNA, the CDR3 is TGCGCCAGCAGCAGAGGGACAGCTATGAACACTGAAGCTTTCTTT.

The chain links TRBV30 to TRBJ2-3, with 12 bases that match TRBD2. The V gene's germline CDR1 is GTSNPN and CDR2 SVGIG (reference sequence). Unmatched junction bases numbered 7, after V lost 1 base and J lost 14 bases. This CDR3 is built from 13 residues. CDR3 residues: CAWSGLAGGPRYF. In DNA form, the CDR3 reads TGTGCCTGGAGTGGGCTAGCGGGAGGGCCTCGGTATTTT.

The V gene is TRBV14, the J gene TRBJ1-2, with a weak D call TRBD1 (5 bases). The CDR3 extends over 14 amino acids. Trimming took 3 bases from V and 8 from J, leaving 16 bases between them. From germline, CDR1 is SGHDN and CDR2 FVKESK. CDR3 DNA sequence: TGTGCCAGCAGCCACCAAACACAGGTTGGCGGCTACACCTTC. The encoded protein is CASSHQTQVGGYTF.

This clone appeared a few times. The chain couples TRBV2 to TRBJ1-3; TRBD1 agrees at 7 bases. Germline V gives CDR1 SNHLY, CDR2 FYNNEI. V gave up 3 bases and J gave up 1 base; unmatched junction bases: 6. The CDR3 totals 16 residues. In DNA, the CDR3 is TGTGCCAGCAGTGATTCGAGGGGGCAGTCTGGAAACACCATATATTTT. Protein: CASSDSRGQSGNTIYF.